This entry lists 31 T cell receptor beta chains sequenced from one sample in a study of response to subunit inactivated influenza vaccine (dated by TCRdb to 2017 to 2018). Library creation used RT-PCR. The data were produced on an Illumina HiSeq 2500. In TCRdb, the public reads were trimmed at Q25 with fastp and aligned with MiXCR, with productive beta chains retained. Rows are combined by CDR3 protein, so each entry shows the most common genes and DNA. The sample yields about 700,000 distinct CDR3 sequences; about a sixth were counted once. Around 10% of the sample rests with the top ten. The sample was PBMCs from blood, taken roughly 13 days after vaccination. These TCRs come from a man in his fifties who received an inactivated influenza vaccine. Donor details come from another sample of the same person, matched by shared clones.

This rearrangement joins TRBV10-3 to TRBJ2-1; 10 nucleotides line up with TRBD2. There are 16 residues in the CDR3. V was clipped by 4 bases and J by 7 bases; unmatched bases: 10. Per the germline V gene, CDR1 is ENHRY and CDR2 is SYGVKD. CDR3 amino acids: CAISAPSSGGLNEQFF. The CDR3 DNA reads as TGTGCCATCAGTGCTCCTTCTAGCGGGGGCCTAAATGAGCAGTTCTTC.

The chain links TRBV21-1 to TRBJ2-7. TRBV21-1 is labeled a pseudogene. The CDR3 has 17 residues. The CDR3 bases are TGTGCCAGCTCCTACTCTGGACGGGCATTAGGAGCCTACGAGCAGTACTTC. Protein: CASSYSGRALGAYEQYF.

The chain has TRBV4-2 and TRBJ2-7; a weak D match, TRBD2 (5 bases). CDR3 size: 13 residues. V gave up 0 bases and J gave up 5 bases, with 8 bases separating them. CDR1 is LGHNA, CDR2 YNFKEQ, per germline. The CDR3 nucleotides are TGTGCCAGCAGCCAAGAGTCCGGGGACGAGCAGTACTTC. This sequence encodes CASSQESGDEQYF.

The CDR3 reads CASSFLDLSPLHF. The CDR3 nucleotides are TGTGCCAGCAGCTTTCTGGATCTCTCACCCCTCCACTTT. V is TRBV11-1 and J is TRBJ1-6, with D hard to call. The CDR3 has 13 amino acids. The V end was cut by 3 bases, the J end by 10 bases, with 10 bases between. Germline CDR1 SGHAT, CDR2 FQDESV (reference sequence).

In this sample, this clonotype turned up once. This chain connects TRBV7-6 to TRBJ1-4; 10 bases are a match to TRBD1. The CDR3 has 17 residues. Germline V gives CDR1 SGHVS, CDR2 FNYEAQ. V shed 5 bases and J 2 bases; nucleotides not matched to a gene: 8. CDR3 loop: CASSPWTGGSTNEKLFF. CDR3 coding DNA: TGTGCCAGCAGCCCTTGGACAGGGGGTTCTACTAATGAAAAACTGTTTTTT. Filled out from reference TRBV7-6 and TRBJ1-4, the complete variable domain reads GAGVSQSPRYKVTKRGQDVALRCDPISGHVSLYWYRQALGQGPEFLTYFNYEAQQDKSGLPNDRFSAERPEGSISTLTIQRTEQRDSAMYRCASSPWTGGSTNEKLFFGSGTQLSVL.

There are a few counts of this clonotype. The rearrangement uses TRBV14 and TRBJ1-3, with D hard to call. The CDR3 extends over 15 amino acids. Germline CDR1 and CDR2: SGHDN and FVKESK. V gave up 1 base and J gave up 9 bases, with 16 bases separating them. Here the CDR3 DNA reads TGTGCCAGCAGCCAAGGGGCAGCTAATCGGGGCACCATATATTTT. As protein: CASSQGAANRGTIYF.

The chain is built from TRBV7-9 and TRBJ2-7; D is unclear. The CDR3 length is 12 residues. Trimming removed 5 bases from V and 2 bases from J, with 7 bases in between. In germline, CDR1 is SEHNR, CDR2 FQNEAQ (reference sequence). The CDR3 here is CASSQDTYEQYF. Written as DNA, the CDR3 is TGTGCCAGCAGCCAAGACACCTACGAGCAGTACTTC.

This clonotype appeared a few times. V usage is TRBV6-5 and J usage is TRBJ2-5; TRBD2 aligns across 8 bases. The CDR3 contains 16 residues. Germline lookup yields CDR1 MNHEY and CDR2 SVGAGI. Trimming took 2 bases from V and 5 from J; bases not matched to a gene: 10. DNA of the CDR3: TGTGCCAGCAGTTACCCCCTCCAGCGGGAGAAGGAGACCCAGTACTTC. Encoded protein: CASSYPLQREKETQYF.

This clonotype was picked up a small number of times. This chain connects TRBV4-3 to TRBJ1-5; TRBD1 matches 8 bases. Germline V CDR1 and CDR2: LGHNA, YSLEER. This CDR3 spans 15 amino acids. The V and J ends lost 0 bases and 5 bases, in that order; junction bases with no gene match: 3. CDR3: CASSQDQGADQPQHF. The DNA of the CDR3 is TGCGCCAGCAGCCAAGATCAGGGGGCCGATCAGCCCCAGCATTTT.

This clonotype occurred many times. The rearrangement joins TRBV28 to TRBJ2-5, with a tentative D call TRBD2 (6 bases). This CDR3 has 12 amino acids. Per germline, CDR1 MDHEN and CDR2 SYDVKM. V lost 7 bases and J lost 1, with 7 bases in between. The CDR3 DNA reads as TGTGCCAGCACGACTAGCCAAGAGACCCAGTACTTC. Its translation: CASTTSQETQYF.

This clonotype was observed many times. The genes are TRBV4-2 and TRBJ2-1; D remains unclear. V dropped 0 bases and J dropped 4 bases, with 1 base sitting between them. CDR1 and CDR2 from the germline V gene are LGHNA and YNFKEQ. The CDR3 has 12 amino acids. The CDR3, as DNA: TGTGCCAGCAGCCAAGATTACAATGAGCAGTTCTTC. This sequence encodes CASSQDYNEQFF.

The chain carries TRBV19 and TRBJ2-2; D call uncertain. Per the germline V gene, CDR1 is LNHDA and CDR2 is SQIVND (reference sequence). This CDR3 has 13 residues. V was trimmed by 1 base and J by 3 bases, leaving 3 bases between them. In DNA form, the CDR3 reads TGTGCCAGTAGTATAGGTGACACCGGGGAGCTGTTTTTT. This codes for CASSIGDTGELFF.

This clonotype has a handful of counts. This chain connects TRBV25-1 to TRBJ1-2; TRBD1 matches 7 bases. The CDR3 loop spans 14 amino acids. V dropped 4 bases and J dropped 5; count of bases not matched to a gene: 7. CDR1 MGHDK and CDR2 SYGVNS come from the germline V gene. The CDR3: CASSGTGRGYGYTF. The CDR3 DNA is TGTGCCAGCAGTGGGACAGGCCGAGGGTATGGCTACACCTTC.

This clonotype was recorded many times. This chain joins TRBV11-2 and TRBJ2-2; D possibly corresponds to TRBD1 (5 bases). Germline loops: CDR1 SGHAT, CDR2 FQNNGV. Trimming shortened V by 2 bases and J by 4 bases, and 11 bases separated the two germline ends. The CDR3 is made up of 15 amino acids. The CDR3 region has the DNA TGTGCCAGCAGCTTATATCCAGGGCGCACCGGGGAGCTGTTTTTT. Protein: CASSLYPGRTGELFF.

The CDR3 sequence is CASKSASGARTEAFF. The CDR3 DNA is TGTGCCAGCAAATCCGCGTCGGGGGCGAGGACTGAAGCTTTCTTT. The V call is TRBV7-9, the J call TRBJ1-1; D perhaps matches TRBD1 (6 bases). Germline CDR1 SEHNR, CDR2 FQNEAQ (reference sequence). The CDR3 is 15 residues long. V was trimmed by 7 bases and J by 5 bases, leaving 20 bases between them.

This chain links TRBV5-1 with TRBJ2-2, with D uncertain. The CDR3 consists of 15 residues. Per the germline V gene, CDR1 is SGHRS and CDR2 is YFSETQ. V lost 0 bases to trimming and J lost 4 bases, with 10 bases between them. CDR3 residues: CASSLAGQFTGELFF. The CDR3 region has the DNA TGCGCCAGCAGCTTGGCCGGTCAGTTCACCGGGGAGCTGTTTTTT.

To note about this clonotype: A clone one base away is much larger, so this may be a read error. The chain combines TRBV12-3 or TRBV12-4 with TRBJ2-2; perhaps TRBD2 as D (6 bases). The V and J ends lost 3 bases and 1 base respectively, with 9 bases between them. CDR3 length: 15 amino acids. CDR3 region: CASSFRLGNTGELFF. The CDR3 DNA follows: TGTGCCAGCAGTTTCCGACTAGGGAACACCGGGGAGCTGTTTTTT.

This clonotype turned up a few times. The gene calls are TRBV25-1 and TRBJ1-1, with D maybe TRBD1 (5 bases). The V and J ends lost 5 bases and 4 bases respectively, with 14 bases between them. Germline CDR1 is MGHDK and CDR2 is SYGVNS. CDR3 length equals 14 residues. The CDR3 region is CASSTRQSSTEAFF. CDR3 sequence (DNA): TGTGCCAGCAGTACGAGACAGTCGTCCACTGAAGCTTTCTTT.

The chain employs TRBV29-1 and TRBJ1-2; the D gene is possibly TRBD1 (6 bases). This CDR3 is built from 12 residues. Between the trimmed V and J ends, which lost 4 bases and 4 bases, there was a span of 10 bases. CDR1 is SQVTM and CDR2 is ANQGSEA in the germline V gene. CDR3 in amino acids: CSVGDMGYGYTF. DNA for the CDR3: TGCAGCGTTGGGGACATGGGCTATGGCTACACCTTC.

There are many counts of this clonotype. The chain combines TRBV27 with TRBJ2-2; D call uncertain. From germline, CDR1 is MNHEY and CDR2 SMNVEV (reference sequence). Trimming removed 6 bases at V and 5 bases at J, with 10 bases between. This CDR3 spans 13 amino acids. The CDR3 loop reads CASSPFETGELFF. For the CDR3, the DNA is TGTGCCAGCAGCCCCTTTGAGACCGGGGAGCTGTTTTTT.

The chain recombines TRBV20-1 with TRBJ2-3; no firm D call. CDR1 and CDR2 (germline): DFQATT, SNEGSKA (reference sequence). CDR3 length equals 12 residues. The V and J ends lost 3 bases and 4 bases respectively, with 8 bases between them. The CDR3 loop is CSARVPADTQYF. CDR3 nucleotides: TGCAGTGCTAGGGTTCCGGCAGATACGCAGTATTTT.

This clonotype was counted between two and nine times. The chain combines TRBV7-9 with TRBJ2-3, with 11 positions matching TRBD2. This CDR3 has 16 amino acids. Germline loops: CDR1 SEHNR, CDR2 FQNEAQ (reference sequence). V lost 5 bases to trimming and J lost 2 bases; unmatched junction nucleotides: 6. The CDR3 DNA sequence: TGTGCCAGCAGCCAACTAGCGGGAGTTAACACAGATACGCAGTATTTT. It translates to CASSQLAGVNTDTQYF.

This clonotype was seen at least ten times. The chain has TRBV5-4 and TRBJ2-1, with 7 bases matching TRBD2. Germline CDR1 and CDR2: SGHNT and YYREEE (reference sequence). Unmatched junction bases numbered 8, after V lost 3 bases and J lost 5 bases. The CDR3 is 15 residues long. CDR3 loop: CASSSLGLPDNEQFF. CDR3 bases: TGTGCCAGCAGCTCATTGGGACTACCCGACAATGAGCAGTTCTTC.

This clonotype was found many times. Its ends do not fully match the called genes, so a read error is possible. The gene calls are TRBV5-6 and TRBJ2-7; 8 bases match TRBD1. The CDR3 runs 11 residues. CDR1 and CDR2 from the germline V gene are SGHDT and YYEEEE. The CDR3: CASSSPGQENF. The DNA for the CDR3 is TGTGCCAGCAGCTCTCCGGGACAGGAGAACTTC.

The chain recombines TRBV11-1 with TRBJ2-7, with 7 nucleotides matching TRBD1. The J segment lost 3 bases and the V segment lost 3 bases, leaving 14 bases of the junction unmatched. Germline-derived CDR1 and CDR2 are SGHAT and FQDESV (reference sequence). CDR3 length equals 17 residues. CDR3 residues: CASSFDPTTGSLYEQYF. The CDR3 bases are TGTGCCAGCAGCTTCGACCCAACGACAGGGTCCCTCTACGAGCAGTACTTC.

This clonotype was counted a few times. The chain employs TRBV5-4 and TRBJ2-7; TRBD1 agrees at 8 bases. The J segment lost 5 bases and the V segment lost 0 bases, leaving 4 bases of the junction unmatched. The length of the CDR3 is 14 residues. Germline lookup yields CDR1 SGHNT and CDR2 YYREEE (reference sequence). The CDR3 region has the DNA TGTGCCAGCAGCTTGGGACAGGGGCTGCACGAGCAGTACTTC. This sequence encodes CASSLGQGLHEQYF.

Remarks on this clonotype: A much larger clone lies a single base off, so this may be a read error. The J gene is TRBJ2-1, the V gene TRBV29-1; D is uncertain. In germline, CDR1 is SQVTM, CDR2 ANQGSEA. V was cut by 7 bases and J by 4 bases, with 8 bases left in between. The CDR3 has 11 residues. The CDR3 loop reads CSADRYNEQFF. The CDR3 DNA is TGCAGCGCTGACCGGTACAATGAGCAGTTCTTC.

This sequence joins TRBV7-9 and TRBJ1-5; D ambiguous. Trimming left V 3 bases short and J 3 bases short, with 9 bases between. Germline V gene lookup returns CDR1 SEHNR and CDR2 FQNEAQ (reference sequence). The CDR3 is made up of 14 amino acids. CDR3 bases: TGTGCCAGCAGCTTTGGCCTAGACAATCAGCCCCAGCATTTT. It is translated as CASSFGLDNQPQHF.

This clonotype has only a few counts. The genes are TRBV7-2 and TRBJ2-3; 7 bases align to TRBD2. Germline V gene data show CDR1 as SGHTA and CDR2 as FQGNSA. The V gene end was trimmed by 5 bases and the J gene end by 3 bases; junction bases not matched to a gene: 8. The length of the CDR3 is 15 residues. CDR3 sequence reads: CASSLLGGTTDTQYF. The CDR3 nucleotides read TGTGCCAGCAGCCTCCTGGGGGGGACGACAGATACGCAGTATTTT. The entire variable domain, with the rest obtained from reference TRBV7-2 and TRBJ2-3, is as follows: GAGVSQSPSNKVTEKGKDVELRCDPISGHTALYWYRQSLGQGLEFLIYFQGNSAPDKSGLPSDRFSAERTGGSVSTLTIQRTQQEDSAVYLCASSLLGGTTDTQYFGPGTRLTVL.

This clonotype was counted a few times. This sequence joins TRBV3-1 and TRBJ2-1, with 7 bases fitting TRBD1. CDR1 LGHDT and CDR2 YNNKEL come from the germline V gene (reference sequence). With V trimmed by 0 bases and J by 2 bases, 16 bases remained unmatched. The CDR3 is made up of 20 amino acids. This CDR3 reads CASSQDPAMATGPTYNEQFF. For the CDR3, the DNA is TGTGCCAGCAGCCAAGACCCGGCGATGGCGACAGGGCCGACCTACAATGAGCAGTTCTTC.

This rearrangement joins TRBV10-3 to TRBJ2-2; 8 bases are shared with TRBD1. The trim removed 6 bases at V and 4 bases at J, leaving 4 bases unmatched. Germline loops: CDR1 ENHRY, CDR2 SYGVKD. This CDR3 contains 14 residues. The CDR3 DNA sequence: TGTGCCATCAGAGGACAGGGCGGCACCGGGGAGCTGTTTTTT. It is translated as CAIRGQGGTGELFF.